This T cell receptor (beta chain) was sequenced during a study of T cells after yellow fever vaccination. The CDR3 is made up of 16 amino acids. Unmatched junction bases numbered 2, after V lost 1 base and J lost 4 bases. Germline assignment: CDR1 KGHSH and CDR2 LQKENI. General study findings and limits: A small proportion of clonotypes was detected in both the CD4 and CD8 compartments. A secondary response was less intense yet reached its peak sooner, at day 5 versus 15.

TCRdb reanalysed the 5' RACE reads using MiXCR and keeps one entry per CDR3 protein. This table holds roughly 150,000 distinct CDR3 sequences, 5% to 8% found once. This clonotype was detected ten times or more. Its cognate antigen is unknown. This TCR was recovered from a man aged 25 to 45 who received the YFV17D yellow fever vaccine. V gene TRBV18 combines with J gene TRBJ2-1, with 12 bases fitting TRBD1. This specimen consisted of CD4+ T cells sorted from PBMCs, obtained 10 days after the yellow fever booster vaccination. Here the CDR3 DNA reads TGTGCCAGCTCACCACAGGGACAGGGGGCTTACAATGAGCAGTTCTTC. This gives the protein CASSPQGQGAYNEQFF.